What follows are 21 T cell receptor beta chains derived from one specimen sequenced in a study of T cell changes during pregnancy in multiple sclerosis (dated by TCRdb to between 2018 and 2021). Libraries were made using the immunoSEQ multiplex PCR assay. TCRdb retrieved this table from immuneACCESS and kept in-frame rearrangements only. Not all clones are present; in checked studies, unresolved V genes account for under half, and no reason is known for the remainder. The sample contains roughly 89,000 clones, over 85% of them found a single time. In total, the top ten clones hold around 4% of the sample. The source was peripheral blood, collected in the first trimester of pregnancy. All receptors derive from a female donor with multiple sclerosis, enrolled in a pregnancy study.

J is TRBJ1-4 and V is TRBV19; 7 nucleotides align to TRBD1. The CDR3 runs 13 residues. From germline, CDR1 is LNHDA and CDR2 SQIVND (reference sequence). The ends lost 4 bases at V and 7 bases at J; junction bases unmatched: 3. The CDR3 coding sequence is TGTGCCAGTAGTACCGGGACAGTTGAAAAACTGTTTTTT. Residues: CASSTGTVEKLFF.

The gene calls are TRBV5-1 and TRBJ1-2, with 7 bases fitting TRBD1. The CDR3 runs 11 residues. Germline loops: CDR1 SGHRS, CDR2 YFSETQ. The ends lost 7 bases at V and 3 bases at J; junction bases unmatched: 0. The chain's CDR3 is CASGQDYGYTF. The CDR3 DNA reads TGCGCCAGCGGACAGGACTATGGCTACACCTTC.

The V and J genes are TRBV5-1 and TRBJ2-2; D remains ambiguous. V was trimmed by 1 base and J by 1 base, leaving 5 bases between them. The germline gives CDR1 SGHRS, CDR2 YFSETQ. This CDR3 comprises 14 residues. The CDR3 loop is CASSLSGNTGELFF. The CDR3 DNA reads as TGCGCCAGCAGCTTGTCAGGGAACACCGGGGAGCTGTTTTTT. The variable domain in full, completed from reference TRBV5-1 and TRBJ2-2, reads KAGVTQTPRYLIKTRGQQVTLSCSPISGHRSVSWYQQTPGQGLQFLFEYFSETQRNKGNFPGRFSGRQFSNSRSEMNVSTLELGDSALYLCASSLSGNTGELFFGEGSRLTVL.

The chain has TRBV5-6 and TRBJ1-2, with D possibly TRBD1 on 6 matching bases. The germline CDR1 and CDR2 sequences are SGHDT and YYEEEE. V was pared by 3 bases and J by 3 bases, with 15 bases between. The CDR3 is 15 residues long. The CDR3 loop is CASSWWTEYHYGYTF. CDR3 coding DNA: TGTGCCAGCAGCTGGTGGACAGAATATCACTATGGCTACACCTTC.

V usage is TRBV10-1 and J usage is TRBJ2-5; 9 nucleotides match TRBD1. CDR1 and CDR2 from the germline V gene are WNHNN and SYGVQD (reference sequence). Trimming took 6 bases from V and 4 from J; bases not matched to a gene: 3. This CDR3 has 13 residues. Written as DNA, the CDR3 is TGCGCCAGCAGGGGACAGGGCGGAGAGACCCAGTACTTC. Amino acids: CASRGQGGETQYF.

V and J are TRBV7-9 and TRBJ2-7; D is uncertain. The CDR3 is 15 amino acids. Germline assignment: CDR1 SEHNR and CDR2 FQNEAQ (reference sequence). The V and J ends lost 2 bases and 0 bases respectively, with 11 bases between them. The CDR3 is CASSLIPSSSYEQYF. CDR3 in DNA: TGTGCCAGCAGCTTAATCCCGTCGTCCTCCTACGAGCAGTACTTC.

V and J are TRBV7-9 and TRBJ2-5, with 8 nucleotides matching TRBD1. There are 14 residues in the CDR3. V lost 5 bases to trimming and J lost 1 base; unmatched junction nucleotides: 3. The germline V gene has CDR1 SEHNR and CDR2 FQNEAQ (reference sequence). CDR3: CASSRGQGQETQYF. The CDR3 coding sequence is TGTGCCAGCAGCCGTGGACAGGGCCAAGAGACCCAGTACTTC.

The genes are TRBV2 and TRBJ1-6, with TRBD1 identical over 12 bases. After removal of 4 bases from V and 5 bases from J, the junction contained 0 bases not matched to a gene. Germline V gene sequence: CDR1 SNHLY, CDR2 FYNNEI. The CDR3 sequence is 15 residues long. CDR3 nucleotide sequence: TGTGCCAGCAGTGGGGACAGGGGGCATAATTCACCCCTCCACTTT. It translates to CASSGDRGHNSPLHF.

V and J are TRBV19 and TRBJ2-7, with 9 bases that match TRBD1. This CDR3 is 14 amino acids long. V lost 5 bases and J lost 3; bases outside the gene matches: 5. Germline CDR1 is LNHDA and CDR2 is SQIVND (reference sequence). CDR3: CASSPRTGVYEQYF. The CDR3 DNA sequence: TGTGCCAGTAGTCCTCGGACAGGGGTCTACGAGCAGTACTTC.

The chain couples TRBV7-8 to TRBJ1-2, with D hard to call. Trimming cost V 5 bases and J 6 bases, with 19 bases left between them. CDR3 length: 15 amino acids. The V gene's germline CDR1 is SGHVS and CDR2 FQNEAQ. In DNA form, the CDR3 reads TGTGCCAGCAGCACCCTCGAGGGTAGGGTCCATGGCTACACCTTC. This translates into CASSTLEGRVHGYTF.

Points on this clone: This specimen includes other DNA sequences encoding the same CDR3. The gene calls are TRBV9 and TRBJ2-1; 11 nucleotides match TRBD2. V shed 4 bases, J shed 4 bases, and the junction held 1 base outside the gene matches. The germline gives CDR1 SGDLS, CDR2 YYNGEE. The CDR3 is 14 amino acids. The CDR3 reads CASSPSGGYNEQFF. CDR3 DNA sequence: TGTGCCAGCAGCCCTAGCGGGGGGTACAATGAGCAGTTCTTC. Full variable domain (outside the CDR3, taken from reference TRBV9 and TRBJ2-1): DSGVTQTPKHLITATGQRVTLRCSPRSGDLSVYWYQQSLDQGLQFLIQYYNGEERAKGNILERFSAQQFPDLHSELNLSSLELGDSALYFCASSPSGGYNEQFFGPGTRLTVL.

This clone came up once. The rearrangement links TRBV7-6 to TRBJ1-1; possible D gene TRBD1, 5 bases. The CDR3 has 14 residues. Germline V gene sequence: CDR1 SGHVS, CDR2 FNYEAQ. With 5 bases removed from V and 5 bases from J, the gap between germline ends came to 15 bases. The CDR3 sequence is CASSAQGGGTEAFF. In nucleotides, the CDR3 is TGTGCCAGCAGCGCCCAGGGCGGGGGTACTGAAGCTTTCTTT.

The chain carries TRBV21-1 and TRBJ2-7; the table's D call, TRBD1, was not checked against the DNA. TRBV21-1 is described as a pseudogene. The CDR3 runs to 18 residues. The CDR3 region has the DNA TGTGCCAGCGCCCCCCGGGACAGGGACACTTACCCCTCCTACGAGCAGTACTTC. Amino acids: CASAPRDRDTYPSYEQYF.

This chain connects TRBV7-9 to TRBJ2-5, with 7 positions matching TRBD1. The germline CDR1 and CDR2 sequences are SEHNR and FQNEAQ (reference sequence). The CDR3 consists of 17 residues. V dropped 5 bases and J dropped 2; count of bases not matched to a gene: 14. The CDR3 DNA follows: TGTGCCAGCAGCCCTACAAGCCTCGGCAGGGGGCAAGAGACCCAGTACTTC. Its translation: CASSPTSLGRGQETQYF.

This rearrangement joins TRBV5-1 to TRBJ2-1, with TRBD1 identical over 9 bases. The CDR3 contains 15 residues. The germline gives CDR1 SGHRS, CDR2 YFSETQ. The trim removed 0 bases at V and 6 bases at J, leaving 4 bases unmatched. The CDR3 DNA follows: TGCGCCAGCAGCTTGGGGGACAGGGCCGGCAATGAGCAGTTCTTC. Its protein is CASSLGDRAGNEQFF. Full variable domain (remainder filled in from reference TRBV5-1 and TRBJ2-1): KAGVTQTPRYLIKTRGQQVTLSCSPISGHRSVSWYQQTPGQGLQFLFEYFSETQRNKGNFPGRFSGRQFSNSRSEMNVSTLELGDSALYLCASSLGDRAGNEQFFGPGTRLTVL.

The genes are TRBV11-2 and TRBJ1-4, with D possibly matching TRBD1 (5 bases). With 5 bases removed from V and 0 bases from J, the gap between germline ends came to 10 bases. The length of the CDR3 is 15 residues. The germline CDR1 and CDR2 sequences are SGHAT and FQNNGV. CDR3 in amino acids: CASSPTGATNEKLFF. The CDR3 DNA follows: TGTGCCAGCAGCCCCACAGGTGCAACTAATGAAAAACTGTTTTTT.

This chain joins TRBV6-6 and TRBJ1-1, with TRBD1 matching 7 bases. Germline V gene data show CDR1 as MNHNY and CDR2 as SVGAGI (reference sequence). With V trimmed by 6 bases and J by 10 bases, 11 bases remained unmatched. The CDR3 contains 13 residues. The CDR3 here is CASSPRGRAGAFF. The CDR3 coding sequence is TGTGCCAGCAGCCCTAGGGGGCGCGCCGGAGCTTTCTTT.

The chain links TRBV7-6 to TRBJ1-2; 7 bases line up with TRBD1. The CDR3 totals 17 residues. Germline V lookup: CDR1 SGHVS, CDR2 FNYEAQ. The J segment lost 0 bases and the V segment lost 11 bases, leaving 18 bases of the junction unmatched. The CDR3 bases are TGTGCCCCTCAAGCCCGGACAGGAGATATCTCTAACTATGGCTACACCTTC. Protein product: CAPQARTGDISNYGYTF.

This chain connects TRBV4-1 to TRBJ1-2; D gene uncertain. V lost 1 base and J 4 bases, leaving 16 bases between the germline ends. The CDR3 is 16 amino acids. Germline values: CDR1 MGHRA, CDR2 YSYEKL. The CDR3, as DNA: TGCGCCAGCAGCCAAGTAGGAGGGCAAACCAGCTATGGCTACACCTTC. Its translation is CASSQVGGQTSYGYTF.

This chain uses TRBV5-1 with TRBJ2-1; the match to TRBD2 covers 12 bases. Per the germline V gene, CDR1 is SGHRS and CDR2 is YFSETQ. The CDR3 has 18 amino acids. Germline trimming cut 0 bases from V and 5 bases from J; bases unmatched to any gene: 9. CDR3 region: CASSLAPLRTSGNNEQFF. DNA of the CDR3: TGCGCCAGCAGCTTGGCCCCCCTTAGGACTAGCGGGAACAATGAGCAGTTCTTC.

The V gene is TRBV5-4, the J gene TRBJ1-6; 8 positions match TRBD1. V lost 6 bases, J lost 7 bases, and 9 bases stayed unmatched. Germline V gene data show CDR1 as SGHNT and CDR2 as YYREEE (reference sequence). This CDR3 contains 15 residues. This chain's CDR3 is CASTTGTGLNSPLHF. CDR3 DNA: TGTGCCAGCACCACCGGGACAGGCTTAAATTCACCCCTCCACTTT. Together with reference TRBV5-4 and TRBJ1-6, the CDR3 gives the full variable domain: ETGVTQSPTHLIKTRGQQVTLRCSSQSGHNTVSWYQQALGQGPQFIFQYYREEENGRGNFPPRFSGLQFPNYSSELNVNALELDDSALYLCASTTGTGLNSPLHFGNGTRLTVT.